This T cell receptor (beta chain) was profiled in a study of T-cell reconstitution after alpha-beta-depleted transplantation in children. This CDR3 region has 13 residues. Trimming shortened V by 4 bases and J by 0 bases, and 7 bases separated the two germline ends. Looked up from germline, CDR1 is MDHEN and CDR2 is SYDVKM. Preparation of the TCRbeta library involved a method that used unique molecular identifiers. TCRdb re-analysed the PCR reads in MiXCR, keeping a single row per CDR3 protein. Here the sample spans some 530,000 distinct CDR3 sequences, around 13% being singletons. Source: PBMCs from the stem cell graft donor, taken from the stem cell graft. The sequence was collected from a human donor who donated a stem cell graft to a child with combined immunodeficiency. V is TRBV28 and J is TRBJ2-7; D tentatively reads TRBD1 or TRBD2 (5 bases each). The DNA for the CDR3 is TGTGCCAGCAGTTGGGACGACTCCTACGAGCAGTACTTC. Amino acids: CASSWDDSYEQYF.